This T cell receptor beta chain came from a study of T cells in women clearing cervical HPV infection. Study-wide background: HLA type stays a possible confounder, typing being limited.

This CDR3 region has 15 residues. The germline V and J ends were trimmed by 0 bases and 5 bases, with 14 bases remaining between them. Germline CDR1 reads SGHDT; CDR2 reads YYEEEE. A note on this clone: Its antigen is unknown. The observed sequence ends 3 residues before the CDR3 terminus, with the missing tail filled in from the germline J gene.

The data were produced by immunoSEQ multiplex PCR, yet TCRdb's version contains in-frame clones alone and is incomplete. The sample has tens of thousands of clones, and its top ten clones hold roughly 36%. Study-wide results and limits: Repertoire richness, not evenness, was significantly elevated in CIN3+ cases versus controls. Each sample's T-cell count was unknown, possibly confounding richness.

The chain employs TRBV5-6 and TRBJ2-5; TRBD1 might be the D (5 bases). This clonotype was obtained from a woman between 18 and 70 years old with a cervical HPV16 infection that either progressed to CIN3+ or cleared (not recorded which). Sequencing was done on a sample of blood buffy coat. CDR3 DNA, as far as it was read: TGTGCCAGCAGCTTGGTCCAGGGTGTAGGGGAGACC. As protein: CASSLVQGVGET. The CDR3 in full is CASSLVQGVGETQYF.